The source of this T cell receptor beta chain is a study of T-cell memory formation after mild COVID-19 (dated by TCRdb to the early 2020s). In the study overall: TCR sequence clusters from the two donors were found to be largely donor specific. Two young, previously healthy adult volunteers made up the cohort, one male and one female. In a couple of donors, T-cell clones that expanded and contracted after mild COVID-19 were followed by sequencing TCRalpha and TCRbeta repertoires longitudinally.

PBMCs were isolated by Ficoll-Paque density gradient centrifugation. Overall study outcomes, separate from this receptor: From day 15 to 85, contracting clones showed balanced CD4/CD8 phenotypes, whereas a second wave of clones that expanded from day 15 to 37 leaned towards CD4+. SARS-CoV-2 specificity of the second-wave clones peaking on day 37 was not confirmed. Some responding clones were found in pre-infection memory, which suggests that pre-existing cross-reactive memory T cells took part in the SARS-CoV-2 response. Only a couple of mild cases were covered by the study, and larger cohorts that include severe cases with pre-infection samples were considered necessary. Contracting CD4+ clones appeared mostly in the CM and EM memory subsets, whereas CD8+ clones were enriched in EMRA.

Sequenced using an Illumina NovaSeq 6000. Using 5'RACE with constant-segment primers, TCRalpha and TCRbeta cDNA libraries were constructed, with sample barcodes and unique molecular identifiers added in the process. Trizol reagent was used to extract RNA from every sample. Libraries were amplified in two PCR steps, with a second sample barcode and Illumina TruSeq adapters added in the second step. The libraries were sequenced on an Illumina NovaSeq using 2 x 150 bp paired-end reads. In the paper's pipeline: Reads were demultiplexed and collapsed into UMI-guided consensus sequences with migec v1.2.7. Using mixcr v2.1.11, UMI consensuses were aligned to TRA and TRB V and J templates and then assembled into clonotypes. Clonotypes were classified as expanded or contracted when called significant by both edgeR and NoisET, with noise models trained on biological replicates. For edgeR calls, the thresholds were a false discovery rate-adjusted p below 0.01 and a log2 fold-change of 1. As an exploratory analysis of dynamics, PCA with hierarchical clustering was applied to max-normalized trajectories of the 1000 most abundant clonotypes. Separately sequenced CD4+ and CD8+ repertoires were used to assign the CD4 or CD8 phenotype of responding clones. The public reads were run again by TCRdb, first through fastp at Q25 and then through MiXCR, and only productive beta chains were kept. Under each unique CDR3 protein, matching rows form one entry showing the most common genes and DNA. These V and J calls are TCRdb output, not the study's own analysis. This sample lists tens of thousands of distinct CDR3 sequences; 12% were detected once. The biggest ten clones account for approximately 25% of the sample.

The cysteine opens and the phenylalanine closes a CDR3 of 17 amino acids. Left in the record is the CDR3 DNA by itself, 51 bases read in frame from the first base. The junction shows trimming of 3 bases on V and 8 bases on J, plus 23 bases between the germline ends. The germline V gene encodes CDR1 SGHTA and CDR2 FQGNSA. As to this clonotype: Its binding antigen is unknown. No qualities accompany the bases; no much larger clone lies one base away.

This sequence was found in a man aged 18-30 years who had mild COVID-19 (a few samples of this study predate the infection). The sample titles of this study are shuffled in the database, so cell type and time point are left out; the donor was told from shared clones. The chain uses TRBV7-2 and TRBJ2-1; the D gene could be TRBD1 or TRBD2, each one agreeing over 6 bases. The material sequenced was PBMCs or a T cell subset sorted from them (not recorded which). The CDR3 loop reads CASSFGLRGAGADEQFF. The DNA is TGTGCCAGCAGCTTCGGGTTAAGGGGGGCAGGGGCCGATGAGCAGTTCTTC.